What follows are 23 T cell receptor delta chains derived from one specimen sequenced in a study of Vδ1+ human thymocytes. General study results and limits: Thymic TRG and TRD repertoires appeared highly polyclonal.

Extracted RNA was reverse transcribed into cDNA. The CDR3 regions were amplified by multiplex PCR from V-gene primers to a constant-region primer. TCRdb ran CATT on the multiplex PCR reads. The sample holds 70,000 or so delta-chain clones; around 34% are singletons and the top ten take roughly 0.26%. No antigen has been assigned to these receptors. Sequenced input: Vdelta1+ gamma-delta thymocytes from the thymus. Subset meaning: FACS-sorted CD3+ TCRalphabeta- TCRVdelta1+ TCRVdelta2- thymocytes. Every receptor here comes from a boy under two years old who had congenital heart surgery.

This clone was found a few times. This same CDR3 is encoded by further DNA sequences in the sample. The genes are TRDV1 and TRDJ1, with 11 bases identical to TRDD3. The CDR3 has 24 amino acids. In germline, CDR1 is TSWWSYY, CDR2 QGS. V gave up 4 bases and J gave up 0 bases; unmatched junction bases: 28. This chain's CDR3 is CALGGKVGSFLPYWGIGDTDKLIF. The CDR3 region has the DNA TGTGCTCTTGGGGGAAAGGTGGGCTCGTTCCTACCGTACTGGGGGATAGGGGACACCGATAAACTCATCTTT.

The chain has TRDV1 and TRDJ1; D is unclear. Germline CDR1 and CDR2: TSWWSYY and QGS. The CDR3 consists of 13 residues. The V and J ends lost 3 bases and 2 bases respectively, with 7 bases between them. This CDR3 is CALGEFRTDKLIF. The CDR3 coding sequence is TGTGCTCTTGGGGAGTTTCGAACCGATAAACTCATCTTT.

This clone showed up just a few times. V and J are TRDV1 and TRDJ1, with TRDD3 identical over 9 bases. This CDR3 comprises 20 residues. Per the germline V gene, CDR1 is TSWWSYY and CDR2 is QGS. Unmatched junction bases numbered 17, after V lost 3 bases and J lost 0 bases. The CDR3 loop reads CALGDPQTGGLAPYTDKLIF. In DNA, the CDR3 is TGTGCTCTTGGGGACCCCCAAACTGGGGGACTTGCACCGTACACCGATAAACTCATCTTT.

This clone was seen a few times. The chain employs TRDV1 and TRDJ1; 9 bases are a match to TRDD3. Germline V gene lookup returns CDR1 TSWWSYY and CDR2 QGS. This CDR3 is built from 21 residues. Trimming took 3 bases from V and 1 from J; bases not matched to a gene: 21. DNA for the CDR3: TGTGCTCTTGGGGAGTGCCCCCGCAAAGGTACTGGGGGAAAAGCCACCGATAAACTCATCTTT. This gives the protein CALGECPRKGTGGKATDKLIF.

This clone turned up a few times. This chain uses TRDV1 with TRDJ1, with 9 bases lining up with TRDD2. The CDR3 covers 22 residues. CDR1 is TSWWSYY and CDR2 is QGS in the germline V gene. Trimming cost V 4 bases and J 0 bases; bases outside gene matches: 24. DNA for the CDR3: TGTGCTCTTGGGGGGTCTCGGCCTTCCTACGATACTTCTGGAATTCACACCGATAAACTCATCTTT. This sequence encodes CALGGSRPSYDTSGIHTDKLIF.

The rearrangement links TRDV1 to TRDJ1; 8 bases fit TRDD3. V shed 3 bases, J shed 0 bases, and the junction held 12 bases outside the gene matches. The CDR3 is 18 residues long. In germline, CDR1 is TSWWSYY, CDR2 QGS. In DNA form, the CDR3 reads TGTGCTCTTGGGGAGTTCCGTACTGGGGGTCACAACACCGATAAACTCATCTTT. It specifies CALGEFRTGGHNTDKLIF.

This chain links TRDV1 with TRDJ1; D may be TRDD2 or TRDD3 (9 bases each). V lost 3 bases and J lost 0, with 41 bases in between. From germline, CDR1 is TSWWSYY and CDR2 QGS. This CDR3 contains 25 residues. The CDR3 loop is CALGELLFSFLPVLGDPPYTDKLIF. The CDR3, as DNA: TGTGCTCTTGGGGAGCTCCTTTTCTCCTTCCTACCCGTTCTGGGGGATCCACCGTACACCGATAAACTCATCTTT.

The V call is TRDV1, the J call TRDJ1; tentative D call: TRDD3 (5 bases). The CDR3 totals 23 residues. From germline, CDR1 is TSWWSYY and CDR2 QGS. Trimming shortened V by 0 bases and J by 6 bases, and 38 bases separated the two germline ends. The chain's CDR3 is CALGELEPRTTQNSEGVVNKLIF. DNA of the CDR3: TGTGCTCTTGGGGAACTTGAGCCTCGTACGACCCAAAACTCCGAGGGGGTTGTCAATAAACTCATCTTT.

Notes on this clone: This sequence may be a read error, since a much larger clone differs from it by one base. The gene calls are TRDV2 and TRDJ1; D unresolved. The germline CDR1 and CDR2 sequences are GEAIGNYY and EKD. Deletions cut 0 bases from V and 1 base from J, with 11 bases between. CDR3 length: 15 amino acids. CDR3 in DNA: TGTGCCTGTGACACCCTTAGGCTCCCCACCGATAAACTCATCTTT. Protein: CACDTLRLPTDKLIF.

This clone was observed a handful of times. The genes are TRDV1 and TRDJ1; D is ambiguous. V dropped 3 bases and J dropped 3 bases, with 14 bases sitting between them. The germline CDR1 and CDR2 sequences are TSWWSYY and QGS. This CDR3 is 15 amino acids long. This CDR3 is CALGDPIRSADKLIF. DNA for the CDR3: TGTGCTCTTGGGGATCCAATTCGGAGTGCCGATAAACTCATCTTT.

The chain is built from TRDV1 and TRDJ1; D may be TRDD3 (5 bases). V gave up 5 bases and J gave up 0 bases, with 22 bases separating them. Germline CDR1 is TSWWSYY and CDR2 is QGS. The CDR3 is 18 amino acids. Here the CDR3 DNA reads TGTGCTCTTGGGCCATTCCCCGGGGGGTTCGTGTACACCGATAAACTCATCTTT. This translates into CALGPFPGGFVYTDKLIF.

The rearrangement joins TRDV1 to TRDJ1, with 11 nucleotides matching TRDD3. The CDR3 extends over 23 amino acids. Per germline, CDR1 TSWWSYY and CDR2 QGS. The trim removed 2 bases at V and 0 bases at J, leaving 23 bases unmatched. DNA for the CDR3: TGTGCTCTTGGGGAAACATACCTTGGTGGGGGATACGCTAGGAGGGGAGACACCGATAAACTCATCTTT. Protein sequence: CALGETYLGGGYARRGDTDKLIF.

This clone turned up a few times. The chain carries TRDV1 and TRDJ1; 9 nucleotides match TRDD3. The CDR3 length is 18 residues. J was trimmed by 4 bases and V by 5 bases; bases with no gene match: 17. Germline assignment: CDR1 TSWWSYY and CDR2 QGS. The CDR3 spells CALGRHSRRGILFDKLIF. For the CDR3, the DNA is TGTGCTCTTGGGCGGCACTCTAGGCGGGGGATACTTTTCGATAAACTCATCTTT.

This clone showed up just a few times. This chain joins TRDV1 and TRDJ1; TRDD3 agrees at 11 bases. The V and J ends lost 6 bases and 4 bases, in that order; junction bases with no gene match: 22. Per germline, CDR1 TSWWSYY and CDR2 QGS. This CDR3 comprises 20 residues. The DNA for the CDR3 is TGTGCTCTTGGCTCTCCAAAATACTTCCTACTGGGGGATATAATCGATAAACTCATCTTT. Amino acids: CALGSPKYFLLGDIIDKLIF.

The chain carries TRDV1 and TRDJ1; TRDD3 agrees at 9 bases. Trimming took 3 bases from V and 2 from J; bases not matched to a gene: 13. The CDR3 consists of 18 residues. Looked up from germline, CDR1 is TSWWSYY and CDR2 is QGS. The CDR3 here is CALGELLRGIPRTDKLIF. The CDR3 DNA sequence: TGTGCTCTTGGGGAGCTACTCCGGGGGATACCCAGAACCGATAAACTCATCTTT.

This clone showed up just a few times. The V gene is TRDV1, the J gene TRDJ1; D might be TRDD3 (6 bases). The V gene lost 1 base and the J gene lost 1 base, with 25 bases spanning the gap. This CDR3 spans 20 amino acids. The germline CDR1 and CDR2 sequences are TSWWSYY and QGS. This chain's CDR3 is CALGERTRKGGRFRTDKLIF. As DNA, the CDR3 is TGTGCTCTTGGGGAACGAACTCGGAAGGGGGGACGCTTCCGCACCGATAAACTCATCTTT.

This clone was seen more than once but under ten times. The V and J genes are TRDV1 and TRDJ1; D gene uncertain. There are 14 residues in the CDR3. Per germline, CDR1 TSWWSYY and CDR2 QGS. Trimming removed 7 bases from V and 2 bases from J, with 14 bases in between. The CDR3 loop reads CALAPRGGTDKLIF. In DNA form, the CDR3 reads TGTGCTCTTGCCCCCCGTGGTGGGACCGATAAACTCATCTTT.

This clone was counted between two and nine times. The chain recombines TRDV1 with TRDJ1; 12 bases align to TRDD3. The germline V gene has CDR1 TSWWSYY and CDR2 QGS. This CDR3 comprises 15 residues. V was pared by 5 bases and J by 2 bases, with 3 bases of the junction left unmatched. CDR3 sequence (DNA): TGTGCTCTTGGGAACCTGGGGGATACGACCGATAAACTCATCTTT. This translates into CALGNLGDTTDKLIF.

V and J are TRDV1 and TRDJ1; the D call may be TRDD2 or TRDD3 (8 bases each). V dropped 0 bases and J dropped 4 bases, with 39 bases sitting between them. The CDR3 runs 24 residues. Per germline, CDR1 TSWWSYY and CDR2 QGS. The CDR3 region has the DNA TGTGCTCTTGGGGAACTTACCCAACGCCTTCCTATGGCAACCAACACTGGGGGGGGCGATAAACTCATCTTT. Its translation: CALGELTQRLPMATNTGGGDKLIF.

Only a few counts were recorded for this clone. The rearrangement joins TRDV1 to TRDJ1; a weak D match, TRDD3 (6 bases). The CDR3 loop spans 17 amino acids. Germline V gives CDR1 TSWWSYY, CDR2 QGS. V dropped 4 bases and J dropped 7 bases, with 25 bases sitting between them. The CDR3 sequence is CALGALGGWGNEGKLIF. DNA of the CDR3: TGTGCTCTTGGGGCTCTAGGAGGCTGGGGAAACGAGGGTAAACTCATCTTT.

The chain recombines TRDV1 with TRDJ1, with 8 bases that match TRDD2. The CDR3 contains 21 residues. The J segment lost 8 bases and the V segment lost 2 bases, leaving 28 bases of the junction unmatched. Germline V gene data show CDR1 as TSWWSYY and CDR2 as QGS. The CDR3 is CALGESSASYREGTQRLKLIF. CDR3 nucleotides: TGTGCTCTTGGGGAATCCTCCGCTTCCTACCGGGAGGGGACCCAAAGGCTCAAACTCATCTTT.

V gene TRDV1 combines with J gene TRDJ1, with D perhaps matching TRDD2 (7 bases). The V and J ends lost 4 bases and 2 bases respectively, with 32 bases between them. Germline V gene lookup returns CDR1 TSWWSYY and CDR2 QGS. This CDR3 has 21 amino acids. For the CDR3, the DNA is TGTGCTCTTGGGGGGCCGTTCCTACACCACCCCCTTGATACGCCAACCGATAAACTCATCTTT. Encoded protein: CALGGPFLHHPLDTPTDKLIF.

The V gene is TRDV1, the J gene TRDJ1; 8 bases align to TRDD3. The CDR3 loop spans 18 amino acids. V was pared by 0 bases and J by 11 bases, with 20 bases of the junction left unmatched. The germline gives CDR1 TSWWSYY, CDR2 QGS. The CDR3 here is CALGELWSSPGDTCNLIF. In DNA form, the CDR3 reads TGTGCTCTTGGGGAACTCTGGTCCTCGCCCGGGGATACCTGTAACCTCATCTTT.